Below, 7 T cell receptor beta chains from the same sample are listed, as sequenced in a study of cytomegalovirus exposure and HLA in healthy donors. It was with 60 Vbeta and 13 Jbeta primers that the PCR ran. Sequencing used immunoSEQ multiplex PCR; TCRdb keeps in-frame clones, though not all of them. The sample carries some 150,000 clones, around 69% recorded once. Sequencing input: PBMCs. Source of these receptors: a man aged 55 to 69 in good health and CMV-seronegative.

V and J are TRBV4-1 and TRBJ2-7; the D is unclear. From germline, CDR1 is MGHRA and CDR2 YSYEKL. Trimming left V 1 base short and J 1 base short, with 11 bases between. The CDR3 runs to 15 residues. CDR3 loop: CASSQVVSNSYEQYF. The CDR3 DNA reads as TGCGCCAGCAGCCAAGTAGTGAGCAATTCCTACGAGCAGTACTTC.

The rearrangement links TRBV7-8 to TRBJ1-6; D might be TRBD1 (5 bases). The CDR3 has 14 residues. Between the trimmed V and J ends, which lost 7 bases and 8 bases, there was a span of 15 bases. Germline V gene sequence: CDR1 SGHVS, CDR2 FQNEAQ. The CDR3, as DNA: TGTGCCAGCACCCGGCGGGGGGATTATTCACCCCTCCACTTT. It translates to CASTRRGDYSPLHF.

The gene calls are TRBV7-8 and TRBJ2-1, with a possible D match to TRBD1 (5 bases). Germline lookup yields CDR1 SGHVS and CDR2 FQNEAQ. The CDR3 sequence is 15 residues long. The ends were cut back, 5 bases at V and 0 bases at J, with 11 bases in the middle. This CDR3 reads CASSPRTNSYNEQFF. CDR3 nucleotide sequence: TGTGCCAGCAGCCCTAGGACAAACTCCTACAATGAGCAGTTCTTC.

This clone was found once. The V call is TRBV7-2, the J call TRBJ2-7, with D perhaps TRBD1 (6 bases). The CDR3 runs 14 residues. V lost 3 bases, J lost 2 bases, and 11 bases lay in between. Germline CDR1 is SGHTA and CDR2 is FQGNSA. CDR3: CASSFYRAPYEQYF. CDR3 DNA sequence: TGTGCCAGCAGCTTCTACAGGGCCCCCTACGAGCAGTACTTC.

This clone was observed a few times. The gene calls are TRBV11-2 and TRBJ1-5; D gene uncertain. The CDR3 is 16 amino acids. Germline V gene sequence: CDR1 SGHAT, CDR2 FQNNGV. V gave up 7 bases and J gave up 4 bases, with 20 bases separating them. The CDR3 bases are TGTGCCAGCATCTATAACCGGGATTCCTTTAATCAGCCCCAGCATTTT. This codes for CASIYNRDSFNQPQHF. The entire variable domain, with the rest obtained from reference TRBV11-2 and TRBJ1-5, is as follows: EAGVAQSPRYKIIEKRQSVAFWCNPISGHATLYWYQQILGQGPKLLIQFQNNGVVDDSQLPKDRFSAERLKGVDSTLKIQPAKLEDSAVYLCASIYNRDSFNQPQHFGDGTRLSIL.

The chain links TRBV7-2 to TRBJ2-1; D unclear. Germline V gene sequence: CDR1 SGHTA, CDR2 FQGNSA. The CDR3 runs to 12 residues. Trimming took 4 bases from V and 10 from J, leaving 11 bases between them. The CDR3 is CASSSPLGEQFF. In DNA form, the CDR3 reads TGTGCCAGCAGCTCCCCCCTCGGGGAGCAGTTCTTC.

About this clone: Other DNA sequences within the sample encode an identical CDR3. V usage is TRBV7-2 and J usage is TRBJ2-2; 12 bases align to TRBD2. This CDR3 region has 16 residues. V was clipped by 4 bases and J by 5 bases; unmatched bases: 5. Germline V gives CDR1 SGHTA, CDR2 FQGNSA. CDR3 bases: TGTGCCAGCAGCTGGTTTGGGACTAGCGGGACCGGGGAGCTGTTTTTT. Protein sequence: CASSWFGTSGTGELFF.